The present T cell receptor beta chain was sequenced within a study of blood T cell repertoires in COVID-19. Study summary: Some COVID-19 samples were acute and others convalescent; all came from the United States, Italy and Spain. The analysed material was cDNA or gDNA that came from T cells, B-cell-depleted T cells, or PBMCs.

In the original analysis: Estimates of nucleated cell counts were drawn from the amplification of reference gene primers. Only in-frame clones appear in the TCRdb table, and some are missing; sequencing was by immunoSEQ multiplex PCR. The V and J calls and the clone size are those of that table, but D and trimming were determined from the DNA. The table shows 200,000 to 250,000 clones, with approximately 86% occurring only once. V was cut by 3 bases and J by 0 bases, with 9 bases left in between. This CDR3 comprises 14 residues. The germline gives CDR1 LGHDT, CDR2 YNNKEL (reference sequence). The sample holds a few counts of this clone.

The sequencing sample was made of peripheral blood. The TCR was taken from a woman under 40 who had recovered from COVID-19. The genes are TRBV3-1 (or the pseudogene TRBV3-2) and TRBJ2-7; D might be TRBD1 (7 bases). The CDR3 coding sequence is TGTGCCAGCAGCCACAGGGGGGACTCCTACGAGCAGTACTTC. This codes for CASSHRGDSYEQYF.